The entry below describes one T cell receptor beta chain. Sequencing libraries for TCR beta were prepared with iRepertoire HTBI primers and Arm-PCR of CDR3 regions. TCRdb re-called the multiplex PCR reads with MiXCR, one entry per CDR3 protein. The data hold just over 600,000 distinct CDR3 sequences, with about 15% observed a single time. Germline assignment: CDR1 SGHRS and CDR2 YFSETQ. The CDR3 loop spans 18 amino acids. Between the trimmed V and J ends, which lost 2 bases and 0 bases, there was a span of 20 bases. The data stem from a study of regulatory T cells in long-lasting Graves disease. As to time point: newly diagnosed GD, antithyroid drugs for less than 3 months. Preparation of the TCR library used RNA extracted from PBMCs. Patients of an endocrinology department in Xi'an, China, were included. These sequences were also reported in another study, on T cells in Graves' hyperthyroidism and ophthalmopathy. That report notes: First-round RT-PCR with HTBI primers amplified the TCR CDR3 region.

This sequence was found in a woman aged 25-40 years with Graves disease. The chain uses TRBV5-1 and TRBJ1-2; D unresolved. This specimen was peripheral blood mononuclear cells (PBMCs), taken at new diagnosis, from a patient treated with antithyroid drugs. Written as DNA, the CDR3 is TGCGCCAGCAGCTTTTATGGTCCGGGTTCGTCAGCTAACTATGGCTACACCTTC. Protein product: CASSFYGPGSSANYGYTF.